The sequence of this T cell receptor beta chain was determined in a study of cytomegalovirus exposure and HLA in healthy donors (TCRdb year 2017). In terms of the full investigation: A later analysis indicated that the 130 or so validation repertoires were generated on the platform also employed for the approximately 670 repertoires of the first cohort. In addition to the first cohort of 650 to 750 subjects, a separate validation cohort of some 120 different subjects was used. To predict cytomegalovirus infection status, the study brought together high-throughput TCR immunosequencing, statistical association of individual TCRs with disease status, and machine learning. The study was designed to test whether signatures of past pathogen exposure could be identified by cataloging public T cell receptors. What the study reported, not specific to this receptor: Subsequent analysis determined that TCRs grouped into clusters in the first cohort also showed a tendency toward co-occurrence across the 130 or so validation repertoires, and 90% to 95% of cluster scores exceeded 0. A later analysis had no HLA typing for the validation cohort, so co-occurrence there was scored across all 110 or so repertoires. Across donors, most TCR sequences were observed very rarely, whereas some public TCRs were present in many individuals. According to the authors, the approach could potentially be generalized to other disease states and immunological phenotypes. A total of 150 to 200 TCR beta chains were listed by the study as associated with cytomegalovirus. Cytomegalovirus status was reported to be diagnosed by the classifier with high specificity and sensitivity in both the original and validation cohorts. A few of the identified cytomegalovirus-associated TCR beta chains were confirmed in vitro to be specific for cytomegalovirus antigens.

V trim: 5 bases; J trim: 0 bases; unmatched bases: 10. Including the terminal cysteine and phenylalanine, the CDR3 comprises 18 residues. The CDR3 DNA has 54 bases and is translated from base 1. Based on the germline V gene, the CDR1 and CDR2 sequences are LGHNA and YSLEER. The library was built by means of the immunoSEQ multiplex PCR assay. As for the authors' bioinformatics: A statistical classification framework was developed to diagnose cytomegalovirus status using the catalog of TCR beta chain sequences. Held by TCRdb, this immuneACCESS table contains in-frame sequences only and omits some clones. Under half of the omission traces to an unresolved V gene where checked; the cause of the rest is unknown. V and J calls plus clone size are reproduced from that table; the DNA served to infer D and trimming. This sample has approximately 230,000 clones in its table, and about 90% of those were observed once. Of the sample, about 12% falls within the top ten clones.

The donors were included in the validation cohort of 100 to 150 subjects, a group kept apart from the approximately 700-subject first cohort. A word on this clone: Its cognate antigen has yet to be identified. No base-level quality is on record; no much larger clone is a single base apart.

This clonotype was obtained from a man younger than 30 in good health and CMV-seropositive. The rearrangement joined TRBV4-3 to TRBJ2-6; TRBD1 fits 7 bases in the junction. Sequenced: PBMCs. DNA sequence: TGCGCCAGCAGCGCCGACAGGGCTAAGAGCTCTGGGGCCAACGTCCTGACTTTC. This gives the protein CASSADRAKSSGANVLTF.